The 14 T cell receptor beta chains presented below share a single source sample, sequenced in a study of blood T cells in healthy people across ages. Primed by a sample-barcoded 5' primer and a J-beta primer mix, a second PCR proceeded for 7 to 11 cycles. TCRdb re-derived calls from the 5' RACE reads in MiXCR, one entry per CDR3 protein. The data show 1,800,000 or so distinct CDR3 sequences, 39% seen once. Material for sequencing was blood. All receptors come from a human donor in good health.

This clonotype was seen a few times. This rearrangement joins TRBV3-1 to TRBJ1-1; D remains unclear. Germline CDR1 reads LGHDT; CDR2 reads YNNKEL (reference sequence). Trimming shortened V by 4 bases and J by 1 base, and 7 bases separated the two germline ends. The CDR3 totals 13 residues. The DNA of the CDR3 is TGTGCCAGCAGCCGGATACAGAACACTGAAGCTTTCTTT. Amino acids: CASSRIQNTEAFF.

CDR3 nucleotide sequence: TGTGCCAGCAGTTACGCCGGGACAGCTTATGGTCAGCCCCAGCATTTT. It codes for CASSYAGTAYGQPQHF. V usage is TRBV21-1 and J usage is TRBJ1-5; the DNA was not used to check the table's D call, TRBD1. TRBV21-1 is marked as a pseudogene. The CDR3 runs to 16 residues.

This clonotype has just a few counts. The chain uses TRBV5-1 and TRBJ2-5; D is possibly TRBD1 (5 bases). Germline lookup yields CDR1 SGHRS and CDR2 YFSETQ. V lost 3 bases and J lost 5, with 17 bases in between. The CDR3 length is 15 residues. The CDR3 protein is CASSSSSAGHETQYF. The DNA for the CDR3 is TGCGCCAGCAGCTCCTCCTCGGCAGGGCACGAGACCCAGTACTTC.

The chain links TRBV10-3 to TRBJ2-5; TRBD2 matches 8 bases. J was trimmed by 3 bases and V by 6 bases; bases with no gene match: 6. The CDR3 runs 14 residues. Germline V gene lookup returns CDR1 ENHRY and CDR2 SYGVKD. The CDR3, as DNA: TGTGCCATCAGCCGAGCGGGGGCCAAAGAGACCCAGTACTTC. Protein product: CAISRAGAKETQYF.

The sample holds a few counts of this clonotype. The gene calls are TRBV6-6 and TRBJ2-1, with 9 bases that match TRBD2. V dropped 5 bases and J dropped 6; count of bases not matched to a gene: 5. The CDR3 covers 14 residues. Germline lookup yields CDR1 MNHNY and CDR2 SVGAGI (reference sequence). CDR3 region: CASSPSGVPNEQFF. CDR3 nucleotide sequence: TGTGCCAGCAGTCCTAGCGGGGTGCCCAATGAGCAGTTCTTC.

The CDR3 loop is CASSQVGGKKPQHF. The CDR3 DNA reads TGCGCCAGCAGCCAAGTGGGGGGAAAGAAGCCCCAGCATTTT. The chain carries TRBV4-1 and TRBJ1-5; D is perhaps TRBD1 (5 bases). The germline CDR1 and CDR2 sequences are MGHRA and YSYEKL. Trimming shortened V by 1 base and J by 8 bases, and 12 bases separated the two germline ends. The CDR3 totals 14 residues.

The sample holds many counts of this clonotype. The V call is TRBV25-1, the J call TRBJ1-2, with 8 bases that match TRBD1. Germline V gene lookup returns CDR1 MGHDK and CDR2 SYGVNS. Trimming took 4 bases from V and 2 from J; bases not matched to a gene: 0. CDR3 length equals 13 residues. CDR3 protein: CASSGQGNYGYTF. DNA for the CDR3: TGTGCCAGCAGTGGACAGGGGAACTATGGCTACACCTTC.

This sequence joins TRBV12-3 or TRBV12-4 and TRBJ1-4; D unclear. Trimming shortened V by 3 bases and J by 8 bases, and 10 bases separated the two germline ends. CDR3 length: 13 residues. CDR3 in amino acids: CASSFEVVEKLFF. In nucleotides, the CDR3 is TGTGCCAGCAGTTTCGAGGTGGTGGAAAAACTGTTTTTT.

There are many counts of this clonotype. The CDR3 bases are TGCAGTGCTCCCGGGGGGCCCGGGTATGGCTACACCTTC. Translation: CSAPGGPGYGYTF. The chain uses TRBV20-1 and TRBJ1-2, with D perhaps TRBD1 (6 bases). The CDR3 totals 13 residues. The germline V and J ends were trimmed by 5 bases and 5 bases, with 15 bases remaining between them. Per germline, CDR1 DFQATT and CDR2 SNEGSKA (reference sequence).

This rearrangement joins TRBV6-5 to TRBJ2-4, with 10 bases that match TRBD1. This CDR3 has 14 amino acids. The germline V gene encodes CDR1 MNHEY and CDR2 SVGAGI. V was clipped by 1 base and J by 13 bases; unmatched bases: 7. The DNA of the CDR3 is TGTGCCAGCAGTTACTTCTCTGGGACAGGGGAGCAGTACTTC. This codes for CASSYFSGTGEQYF.

This clonotype has only one observation. The chain joins TRBV9 to TRBJ2-3; no clear D. This CDR3 is 14 amino acids long. Looked up from germline, CDR1 is SGDLS and CDR2 is YYNGEE. The V end lost 3 bases, the J end lost 11 bases, and 19 bases lay between the germline ends. The CDR3 reads CASSASTERSKQYF. In DNA, the CDR3 is TGTGCCAGCAGCGCCTCGACGGAGAGGAGTAAGCAGTATTTT.

This clonotype was seen more than once but under ten times. The rearrangement joins TRBV13 to TRBJ1-2, with D maybe TRBD1 (5 bases). There are 14 residues in the CDR3. Germline assignment: CDR1 PRHDT and CDR2 FYEKMQ (reference sequence). With 4 bases removed from V and 4 bases from J, the gap between germline ends came to 13 bases. The chain's CDR3 is CASSSPGRSYGYTF. CDR3 coding DNA: TGTGCCAGCAGCTCACCGGGACGGTCCTATGGCTACACCTTC.

This chain joins TRBV6-1 and TRBJ2-3; weak D call: TRBD2 (5 bases). Trimming shortened V by 10 bases and J by 3 bases, and 23 bases separated the two germline ends. The germline CDR1 and CDR2 sequences are MNHNS and SASEGT. This CDR3 region has 16 residues. CDR3 amino acids: CATWRTQTSLTDTQYF. CDR3 sequence (DNA): TGTGCCACTTGGAGGACCCAAACCAGCCTGACAGATACGCAGTATTTT.

This clonotype appeared a few times. The chain joins TRBV7-2 to TRBJ2-3, with TRBD2 identical over 8 bases. The CDR3 loop spans 18 amino acids. V lost 1 base and J lost 0; bases outside the gene matches: 9. Germline lookup yields CDR1 SGHTA and CDR2 FQGNSA. DNA for the CDR3: TGTGCCAGCAGCTTAGTCCCTCCCCGGGGGGGAAGCACAGATACGCAGTATTTT. Translated, it gives CASSLVPPRGGSTDTQYF.